This TCR beta chain is drawn from a study of T-cell reconstitution after alpha-beta-depleted transplantation in children. The CDR3 is made up of 15 amino acids. The germline V gene has CDR1 SEHNR and CDR2 FQNEAQ (reference sequence). The trim removed 6 bases at V and 0 bases at J, leaving 3 bases unmatched. Construction of the TCRbeta library involved unique molecular identifiers. A single record per CDR3 protein comes from TCRdb applying MiXCR to the PCR reads. The sample consists of about 690,000 distinct CDR3 sequences, 16% of them appearing once. This clonotype was counted between two and nine times.

This chain links TRBV7-9 with TRBJ2-2; 8 positions agree with TRBD1. The receptor's source is a human donor who donated a stem cell graft to a child with acute myeloid leukemia. The sequenced sample was PBMCs from the stem cell graft donor, obtained from the stem cell graft. The CDR3 region has the DNA TGTGCCAGCAGTCACAGGGGGACGAACACCGGGGAGCTGTTTTTT. Translating gives CASSHRGTNTGELFF.